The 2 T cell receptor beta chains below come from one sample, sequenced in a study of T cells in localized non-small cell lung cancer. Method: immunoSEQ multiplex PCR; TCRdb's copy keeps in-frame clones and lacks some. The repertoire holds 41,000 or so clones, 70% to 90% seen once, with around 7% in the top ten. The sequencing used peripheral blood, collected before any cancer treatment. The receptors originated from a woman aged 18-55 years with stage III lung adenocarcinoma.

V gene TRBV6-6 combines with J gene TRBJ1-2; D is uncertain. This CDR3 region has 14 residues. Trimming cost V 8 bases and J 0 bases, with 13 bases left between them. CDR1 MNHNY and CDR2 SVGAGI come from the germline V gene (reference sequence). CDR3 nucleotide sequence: TGTGCCAGCGCCGGGGAGGACTCTAACTATGGCTACACCTTC. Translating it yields CASAGEDSNYGYTF.

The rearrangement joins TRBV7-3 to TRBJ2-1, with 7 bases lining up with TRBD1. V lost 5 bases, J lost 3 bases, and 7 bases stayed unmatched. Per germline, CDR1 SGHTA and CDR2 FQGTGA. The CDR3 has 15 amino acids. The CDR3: CASSPTGAYYNEQFF. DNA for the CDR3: TGTGCCAGCAGCCCCACAGGGGCGTACTACAATGAGCAGTTCTTC. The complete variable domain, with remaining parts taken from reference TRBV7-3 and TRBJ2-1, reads GAGVSQTPSNKVTEKGKYVELRCDPISGHTALYWYRQSLGQGPEFLIYFQGTGAADDSGLPNDRFFAVRPEGSVSTLKIQRTERGDSAVYLCASSPTGAYYNEQFFGPGTRLTVL.